These T cell receptor beta chains were read from a single sample in a study of CD8 T cells in Susac syndrome. TCRdb re-derived calls from the immunoSEQ multiplex PCR reads in MiXCR, one entry per CDR3 protein. The repertoire holds fewer than 350,000 distinct CDR3 sequences, with about 89% as singletons. Sequenced material: CD8+ T cells from PBMCs. The receptor source for this set is a human donor with multiple sclerosis. Both conserved end residues are part of each CDR3. Fields, in order: clone size, V gene, D gene, J gene, CDR3 DNA, CDR3 protein. The D gene is left open where the match is weak. Expanded clones are given a class, and other clones once, few, many or no size at all.

NA,TRBV4-1,NA,TRBJ1-6,TGCGCCAGCAGCCAAGATAGGTCCGTTGGCACGAATAATTCACCCCTCCACTTT,CASSQDRSVGTNNSPLHF
NA,TRBV5-1,TRBD2,TRBJ2-7,TGCGCCAGCAGCACCTATCTAGCGGGGAGCACCTACGAGCAGTACTTC,CASSTYLAGSTYEQYF
NA,TRBV3-1,TRBD2,TRBJ2-1,TGTGCCAGCAGCCAAGAATTAAGCGGGGGGAATGAGCAGTTCTTC,CASSQELSGGNEQFF
NA,TRBV29-1,NA,TRBJ2-3,TGCAGCGTTGCCCCCCAGGGATTTGAAGATACGCAGTATTTT,CSVAPQGFEDTQYF
few,TRBV6-5,NA,TRBJ1-2,TGTGCCAGCAGTTACTCACAAATCAGGGGTGACTATGGCTACACCTTC,CASSYSQIRGDYGYTF
NA,TRBV12-3/TRBV12-4,NA,TRBJ2-3,TGTGCCAGCAGCATCTCCCATGGGCGGGACCCTGTCACAGATACGCAGTATTTT,CASSISHGRDPVTDTQYF
NA,TRBV27,NA,TRBJ2-2,TGTGCCAGCAGTCAGGGAGCGGGGAACACCGGGGAGCTGTTTTTT,CASSQGAGNTGELFF
NA,TRBV9,TRBD1,TRBJ2-7,TGTGCCAGCAGCGTAGGAGGGACAGGGGACTTCTACGAGCAGTACTTC,CASSVGGTGDFYEQYF
NA,TRBV20-1,NA,TRBJ2-2,TGCAGTGCTAGAGATCACCAGGACTCCGGGGAGCTGTTTTTT,CSARDHQDSGELFF
NA,TRBV27,NA,TRBJ1-2,TGTGCCAGTAGGGCTGTTGGGGGCTACACCTTC,CASRAVGGYTF
few,TRBV4-1,NA,TRBJ1-6,TGCGCCAGCAGTCTCGGACCGAATTCACCCCTCCACTTT,CASSLGPNSPLHF
NA,TRBV7-9,NA,TRBJ1-3,TGTGCCAGCAGCCCGGGCCCTCTCCTTAACTCTGGAAACACCATATATTTT,CASSPGPLLNSGNTIYF
NA,TRBV30,TRBD1,TRBJ1-4,TGTGCCTGGAGTGTACAAGTTGGGACAGGGGCTGAAAAACTGTTTTTT,CAWSVQVGTGAEKLFF
NA,TRBV12-3/TRBV12-4,TRBD2,TRBJ2-5,TGTGCCAGCAGTCCGCGGACTAGCGGAGTGTTAGAGACCCAGTACTTC,CASSPRTSGVLETQYF
NA,TRBV9,NA,TRBJ1-1,TGTGCCAGCAGCCCCCGGAAAGCGAACACTGAAGCTTTCTTT,CASSPRKANTEAFF
NA,TRBV7-2,NA,TRBJ2-2,TGTGCCAGCAGCCCCCAAGCCGCGGGGGCAATTGGCACCGGGGAGCTGTTTTTT,CASSPQAAGAIGTGELFF
NA,TRBV7-6,TRBD2,TRBJ2-1,TGTGCCAGCAGACCCCGCGTGGCCGGGGGGTCCTACAATGAGCAGTTCTTC,CASRPRVAGGSYNEQFF
NA,TRBV5-6,NA,TRBJ1-1,TGTGCCAGCAGCTGGGGACGGGTTAACACTGAAGCTTTCTTT,CASSWGRVNTEAFF
once,TRBV6-1,TRBD1,TRBJ1-1,TGTGCCGGAAACAGGGGGATTGGCACTGAAGCTTTCTTT,CAGNRGIGTEAFF
NA,TRBV24-1,NA,TRBJ2-3,TGTGCCACCAGTGATTTGACAGGGAGTAGCACAGATACGCAGTATTTT,CATSDLTGSSTDTQYF
NA,TRBV27,NA,TRBJ1-5,TGTGCCAGCAGTCTACTCGGACCTAATCAGCCCCAGCATTTT,CASSLLGPNQPQHF
NA,TRBV12-3/TRBV12-4,TRBD1,TRBJ1-2,TGTGCCAGCAGCCAGGGGGCTAACTATGGCTACACCTTC,CASSQGANYGYTF
NA,TRBV7-9,NA,TRBJ2-7,TGTGCCAGCAGCTCCTCGAGACAGTCCCGCTACGAGCAGTACTTC,CASSSSRQSRYEQYF
NA,TRBV4-1,NA,TRBJ1-2,TGCGCCAGCAGCCAAGACCTGGGGCAATGCTATGGCTACACCTTC,CASSQDLGQCYGYTF
NA,TRBV27,NA,TRBJ2-7,TGTGCCAGCAGTTTAGGCCCCGCGGCCCCCTACGAGCAGTACTTC,CASSLGPAAPYEQYF
NA,TRBV6-5,NA,TRBJ2-7,TGTGCCAGCAGTTACACCTCGGACAGTCCCTACGAGCAGTACTTC,CASSYTSDSPYEQYF